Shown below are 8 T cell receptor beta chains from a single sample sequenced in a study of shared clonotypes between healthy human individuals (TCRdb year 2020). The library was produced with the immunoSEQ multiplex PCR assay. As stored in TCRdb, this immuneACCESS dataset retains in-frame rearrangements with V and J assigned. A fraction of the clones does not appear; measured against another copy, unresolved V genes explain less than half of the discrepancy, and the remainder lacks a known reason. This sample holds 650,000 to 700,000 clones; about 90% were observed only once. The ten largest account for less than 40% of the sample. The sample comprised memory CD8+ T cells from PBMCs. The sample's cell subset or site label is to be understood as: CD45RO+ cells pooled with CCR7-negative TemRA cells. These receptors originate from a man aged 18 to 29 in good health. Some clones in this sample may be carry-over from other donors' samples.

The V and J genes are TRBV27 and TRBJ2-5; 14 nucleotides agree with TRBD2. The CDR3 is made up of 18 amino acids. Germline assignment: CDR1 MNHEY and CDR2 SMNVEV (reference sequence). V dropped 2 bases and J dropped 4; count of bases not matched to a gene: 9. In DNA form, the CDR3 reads TGTGCCAGCAGTTTAATCGGGACTAGCGGGAGTAGGAGAGAGACCCAGTACTTC. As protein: CASSLIGTSGSRRETQYF.

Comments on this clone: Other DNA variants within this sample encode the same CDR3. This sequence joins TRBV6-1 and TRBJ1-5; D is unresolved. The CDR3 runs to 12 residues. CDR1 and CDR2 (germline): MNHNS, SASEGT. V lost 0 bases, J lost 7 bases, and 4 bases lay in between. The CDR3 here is CASSEAAQPQHF. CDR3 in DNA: TGTGCCAGCAGTGAAGCGGCGCAGCCCCAGCATTTT.

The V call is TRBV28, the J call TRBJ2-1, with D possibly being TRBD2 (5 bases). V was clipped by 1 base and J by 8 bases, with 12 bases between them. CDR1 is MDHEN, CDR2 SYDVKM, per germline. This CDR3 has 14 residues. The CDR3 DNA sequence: TGTGCCAGCAGTTTATCCCGGGGTCGGCATGAGCAGTTCTTC. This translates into CASSLSRGRHEQFF.

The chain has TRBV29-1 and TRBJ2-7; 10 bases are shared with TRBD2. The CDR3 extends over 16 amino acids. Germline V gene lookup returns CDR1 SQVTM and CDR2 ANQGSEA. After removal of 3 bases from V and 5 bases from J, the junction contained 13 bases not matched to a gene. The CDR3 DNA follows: TGCAGCGTTGACGGCCTAGCGGGAGAGTCGAGGAACGAGCAGTACTTC. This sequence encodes CSVDGLAGESRNEQYF.

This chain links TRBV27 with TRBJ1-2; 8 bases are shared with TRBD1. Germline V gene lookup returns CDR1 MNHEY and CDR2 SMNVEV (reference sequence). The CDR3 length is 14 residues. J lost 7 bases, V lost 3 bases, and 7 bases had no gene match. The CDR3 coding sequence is TGTGCCAGCAGTTTCAGGGGGCGGGGGCTTGGCTACACCTTC. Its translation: CASSFRGRGLGYTF.

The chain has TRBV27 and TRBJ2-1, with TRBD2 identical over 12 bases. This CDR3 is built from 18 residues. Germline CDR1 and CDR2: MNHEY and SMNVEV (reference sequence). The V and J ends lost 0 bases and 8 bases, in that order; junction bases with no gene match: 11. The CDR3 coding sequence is TGTGCCAGCAGTTTATCGAGGCTAGCGGGAGGGCCCAGGGATGAGCAGTTCTTC. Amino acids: CASSLSRLAGGPRDEQFF.

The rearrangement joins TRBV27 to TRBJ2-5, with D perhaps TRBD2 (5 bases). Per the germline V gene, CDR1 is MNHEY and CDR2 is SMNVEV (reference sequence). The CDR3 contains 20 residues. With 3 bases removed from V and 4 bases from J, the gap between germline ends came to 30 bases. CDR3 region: CASSFPRQVEEVKPRETQYF. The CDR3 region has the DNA TGTGCCAGCAGTTTCCCCCGCCAGGTGGAGGAGGTTAAGCCGCGAGAGACCCAGTACTTC.

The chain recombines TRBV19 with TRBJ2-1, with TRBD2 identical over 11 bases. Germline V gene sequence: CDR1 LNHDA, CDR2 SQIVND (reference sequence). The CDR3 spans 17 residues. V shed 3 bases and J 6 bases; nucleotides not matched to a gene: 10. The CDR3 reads CASSISLLAGGINEQFF. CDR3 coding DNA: TGTGCCAGTAGTATTTCCCTATTAGCGGGAGGGATCAATGAGCAGTTCTTC.